This T cell receptor beta chain was found in a study of blood T cell repertoires in COVID-19. About the research overall: Sites in the United States, Italy and Spain provided acute and convalescent COVID-19 samples. The analysed material was cDNA or gDNA that came from T cells, B-cell-depleted T cells, or PBMCs.

A word on this clone: One end of the junction does not line up with germline, which may come from a read error.

Method: immunoSEQ multiplex PCR; TCRdb's copy keeps in-frame clones and lacks some. The table records about 60,000 clones, approximately 91% of them present only once. Sequenced input: peripheral blood. The clonotype was recovered from a middle-aged man with active COVID-19.

CDR3 sequence: CASSRSVWTGGVF. The CDR3 coding sequence is TGTGCCAGCAGCCGCAGCGTTTGGACCGGAGGGGTCTTT. The genes are TRBV5-6 and TRBJ1-1; weak D call: TRBD1 (5 bases). This CDR3 contains 13 residues. From germline, CDR1 is SGHDT and CDR2 YYEEEE.